This T cell receptor (beta chain) was documented in a study of blood T cell repertoires in COVID-19. Study background: T cells, B-cell-depleted T cells, or PBMCs supplied cDNA or gDNA.

This clone was recorded only once. The data were produced by immunoSEQ multiplex PCR, yet TCRdb's version contains in-frame clones alone and is incomplete. The sample includes about 100,000 clones, 70% to 90% of them seen just once. Symptom resolution, clearance, or two negative PCRs marked the recovered donors of Cohort 3. This CDR3 has 15 amino acids. Germline CDR1 SGHTA, CDR2 FQGTGA. Trimming cost V 2 bases and J 2 bases, with 13 bases left between them. The clonotype originates from a woman between 50 and 59 years old who had recovered from COVID-19. The rearrangement links TRBV7-3 to TRBJ2-7, with D possibly matching TRBD1 (6 bases). The specimen was PBMCs or T cells enriched from blood (not recorded which). CDR3 nucleotide sequence: TGTGCCAGCAGCTTAGTGCCAGGGGCGACCTACGAGCAGTACTTC. Its translation: CASSLVPGATYEQYF.